Below are 10 T cell receptor beta chains sequenced from a single sample in a study of shared T cell receptors in the human thymus. Data came from immunoSEQ multiplex PCR; TCRdb stores just in-frame clones and leaves some out. The sample consists of roughly 710,000 clones, approximately 85% of them appearing once. These records were also assigned to another study, of human thymus T cells.

Sequencing was carried out using thymocytes. These receptor sequences come from a girl under three years old with a congenital heart defect.

The chain couples TRBV5-1 to TRBJ2-1, with TRBD1 matching 10 bases. Germline V lookup: CDR1 SGHRS, CDR2 YFSETQ. The V and J ends lost 2 bases and 7 bases, in that order; junction bases with no gene match: 3. The CDR3 contains 14 residues. The CDR3, as DNA: TGCGCCAGCAGCTTCGACAGGGGGCGTAATGAGCAGTTCTTC. Translated, it gives CASSFDRGRNEQFF.

The chain couples TRBV5-1 to TRBJ1-2; 10 positions match TRBD1. CDR3 size: 16 residues. Germline V CDR1 and CDR2: SGHRS, YFSETQ. The junction had 11 bases not matched to a gene; V was cut back by 5 bases and J by 4 bases. CDR3 loop: CASRRNPGQGPYGYTF. The CDR3 DNA is TGCGCCAGCAGGAGGAATCCGGGACAGGGGCCCTATGGCTACACCTTC.

This clone has a handful of counts. The V gene is TRBV5-1, the J gene TRBJ1-1; D might be TRBD1 (5 bases). Per the germline V gene, CDR1 is SGHRS and CDR2 is YFSETQ. V lost 4 bases and J 0 bases, leaving 25 bases between the germline ends. CDR3 length equals 19 residues. CDR3 nucleotides: TGCGCCAGCAGCCCGGCACCGGTCATACCGATGGGGCTGAACACTGAAGCTTTCTTT. It translates to CASSPAPVIPMGLNTEAFF.

The chain has TRBV6-5 and TRBJ1-1, with a weak D call TRBD1 (5 bases). Germline CDR1 reads MNHEY; CDR2 reads SVGAGI. This CDR3 is 15 amino acids long. The germline V and J ends were trimmed by 2 bases and 7 bases, with 17 bases remaining between them. CDR3: CASSYPTAKENEAFF. CDR3 DNA: TGTGCCAGCAGTTACCCGACAGCCAAGGAGAATGAAGCTTTCTTT.

CDR3 in amino acids: CASSIGSGQLTGELFF. Here the CDR3 DNA reads TGTGCCAGTAGTATTGGTTCGGGACAGCTCACCGGGGAGCTGTTTTTT. V and J are TRBV19 and TRBJ2-2; 7 nucleotides match TRBD1. The germline V gene encodes CDR1 LNHDA and CDR2 SQIVND (reference sequence). The CDR3 runs 16 residues. The junction had 8 bases not matched to a gene; V was cut back by 3 bases and J by 4 bases.

CDR3 protein: CASSSYRGDYGYTF. In nucleotides, the CDR3 is TGTGCCAGCAGCTCCTACAGGGGGGACTATGGCTACACCTTC. V gene TRBV5-4 combines with J gene TRBJ1-2; 8 bases are shared with TRBD1. The germline CDR1 and CDR2 sequences are SGHNT and YYREEE (reference sequence). The CDR3 loop spans 14 amino acids. V gave up 3 bases and J gave up 3 bases; unmatched junction bases: 4.

The CDR3 DNA follows: TGTGCCAGCAGTGAAACTGACAGAGACTATGGCTACACCTTC. This translates into CASSETDRDYGYTF. This chain connects TRBV25-1 to TRBJ1-2; possible D gene TRBD1, 5 bases. CDR1 and CDR2 from the germline V gene are MGHDK and SYGVNS. The CDR3 runs 14 residues. Trimming removed 2 bases at V and 3 bases at J, with 10 bases between.

The chain joins TRBV4-3 to TRBJ1-1; 11 nucleotides align to TRBD1. This CDR3 comprises 19 residues. Germline V gene sequence: CDR1 LGHNA, CDR2 YSLEER. V lost 0 bases, J lost 1 base, and 10 bases stayed unmatched. This CDR3 reads CASSQDQEGQGGRNTEAFF. The CDR3 DNA is TGCGCCAGCAGCCAAGATCAGGAGGGACAGGGGGGTAGGAACACTGAAGCTTTCTTT.

The V gene is TRBV19, the J gene TRBJ1-6; TRBD1 matches at 8 bases. J was trimmed by 8 bases and V by 4 bases; bases with no gene match: 7. Germline V gives CDR1 LNHDA, CDR2 SQIVND (reference sequence). The CDR3 is 15 amino acids. Written as DNA, the CDR3 is TGTGCCAGTAGTACAGCCCGGGACAGGTATTCACCCCTCCACTTT. This codes for CASSTARDRYSPLHF.

The chain joins TRBV6-1 to TRBJ1-2; D remains ambiguous. Germline lookup yields CDR1 MNHNS and CDR2 SASEGT. V lost 6 bases to trimming and J lost 4 bases, with 6 bases between them. The CDR3 runs to 11 residues. The CDR3 loop reads CASSSRYGYTF. The DNA for the CDR3 is TGTGCCAGCAGCAGTCGCTATGGCTACACCTTC.